This T cell receptor (beta chain) was observed in a study of T-cell reconstitution after alpha-beta-depleted transplantation in children. Comments on this clonotype: The antigen is undetermined.

Findings of the study overall: It was reported that alpha-beta T cells came from several hundred expanded graft clones (about two months after transplant). T-cell counts and diversity at one year post-transplant came mainly from newly produced T cells.

Preparation of the TCRbeta library was carried out with unique molecular identifiers. TCRdb re-derived calls from the PCR reads in MiXCR, one entry per CDR3 protein. Of 350,000 to 500,000 distinct CDR3 sequences in the sample, 43% were seen once. V lost 0 bases to trimming and J lost 2 bases, with 12 bases between them. The length of the CDR3 is 15 residues. Germline CDR1 GTSNPN, CDR2 SVGIG (reference sequence). The starting material was PBMCs, obtained before TCRalphabeta/CD19-depleted stem cell transplant. The chain recombines TRBV30 with TRBJ2-3; D possibly corresponds to TRBD1 (6 bases). This sequence was found in a girl aged 2-10 years with aplastic anemia, due to receive a stem cell transplant. CDR3 DNA: TGTGCCTGGAGTGTAGAGGACAGAAACACAGATACGCAGTATTTT. Translated: CAWSVEDRNTDTQYF.